Each of the 17 T cell receptor beta chains below was sequenced from the same sample in a study of T-cell reconstitution after alpha-beta-depleted transplantation in children (dated by TCRdb to the mid-2010s). According to the study, the label for this sample's treatment or condition signals: allogeneic hematopoietic cell transplantation with graft depleted of TCRalphabeta T cells and CD19 B cells. Library preparation used PCR. The sample was run on an Illumina HiSeq 2500. To normalize quantification of the TCRbeta repertoire, the TCR libraries were built with molecular barcoding that relied on unique molecular identifiers. TCRdb reran the public reads through fastp at Q25 and MiXCR, keeping productive beta chains. When rows share a CDR3 protein, they turn into one entry using the most common DNA and genes. Counted in this sample were roughly 790,000 distinct CDR3 sequences; around 17% of them appeared once. The ten largest clones represent roughly 5% of the sample.

The sequencing here drew on PBMCs, mostly from graft donor cells, taken 360 days after TCRalphabeta/CD19-depleted stem cell transplant. All receptors derive from a male patient under 18 who had a stem cell transplant for acute lymphoblastic leukemia, so the T cells may come from the graft donor.

The chain links TRBV18 to TRBJ2-3; D remains unclear. V gave up 2 bases and J gave up 1 base, with 13 bases separating them. Germline values: CDR1 KGHSH, CDR2 LQKENI. The CDR3 has 16 amino acids. CDR3 region: CASSPTETGRTDTQYF. The CDR3 bases are TGTGCCAGCTCACCAACCGAGACTGGACGCACAGATACGCAGTATTTT.

V and J are TRBV4-2 and TRBJ2-7, with D perhaps matching TRBD1 (6 bases). CDR1 LGHNA and CDR2 YNFKEQ come from the germline V gene. The CDR3 covers 13 residues. The ends were cut back, 2 bases at V and 5 bases at J, with 10 bases in the middle. The CDR3 bases are TGTGCCAGCAGCCAATGGGGGCCCCACGAGCAGTACTTC. Protein product: CASSQWGPHEQYF.

There are a few counts of this clonotype. The chain links TRBV5-1 to TRBJ2-5, with 8 bases that match TRBD2. The ends lost 4 bases at V and 5 bases at J; junction bases unmatched: 25. This CDR3 has 20 amino acids. CDR1 and CDR2 (germline): SGHRS, YFSETQ. DNA for the CDR3: TGCGCCAGCAGCCCCGGACTGGCGAGCGGGAGAGGATTTTATTGGGAGACCCAGTACTTC. Amino acid sequence: CASSPGLASGRGFYWETQYF. The full variable domain, in which reference TRBV5-1 and TRBJ2-5 provide the parts outside the CDR3, is KAGVTQTPRYLIKTRGQQVTLSCSPISGHRSVSWYQQTPGQGLQFLFEYFSETQRNKGNFPGRFSGRQFSNSRSEMNVSTLELGDSALYLCASSPGLASGRGFYWETQYFGPGTRLLVL.

This clonotype was observed a handful of times. The gene calls are TRBV7-6 and TRBJ2-1, with 8 nucleotides matching TRBD2. The CDR3 consists of 17 residues. The V and J ends lost 0 bases and 6 bases, in that order; junction bases with no gene match: 10. CDR1 is SGHVS, CDR2 FNYEAQ, per germline. CDR3 protein: CASSLANGRALANEQFF. DNA for the CDR3: TGTGCCAGCAGCTTAGCGAACGGGAGGGCCCTCGCCAATGAGCAGTTCTTC.

This chain connects TRBV5-1 to TRBJ2-1; D is ambiguous. CDR1 and CDR2 from the germline V gene are SGHRS and YFSETQ. The CDR3 has 13 amino acids. V dropped 6 bases and J dropped 10 bases, with 17 bases sitting between them. This CDR3 is CASNHYPKGEQFF. CDR3 nucleotide sequence: TGCGCCAGCAACCACTACCCGAAAGGGGAGCAGTTCTTC.

The V gene is TRBV11-2, the J gene TRBJ2-3; the D is unclear. Germline V lookup: CDR1 SGHAT, CDR2 FQNNGV. V lost 3 bases to trimming and J lost 6 bases, with 10 bases between them. The CDR3 spans 13 residues. CDR3 DNA sequence: TGTGCCAGCAGCTTTCTCGACTCGGATACGCAGTATTTT. This codes for CASSFLDSDTQYF. The full variable domain, in which reference TRBV11-2 and TRBJ2-3 provide the parts outside the CDR3, is EAGVAQSPRYKIIEKRQSVAFWCNPISGHATLYWYQQILGQGPKLLIQFQNNGVVDDSQLPKDRFSAERLKGVDSTLKIQPAKLEDSAVYLCASSFLDSDTQYFGPGTRLTVL.

This clonotype was recorded at least ten times. The chain links TRBV28 to TRBJ1-5; tentatively, D is TRBD1 (5 bases). This CDR3 has 16 residues. With 2 bases removed from V and 10 bases from J, the gap between germline ends came to 21 bases. CDR1 and CDR2 (germline): MDHEN, SYDVKM. The CDR3 here is CASSLKGAGKISPQHF. The DNA of the CDR3 is TGTGCCAGCAGTTTAAAAGGGGCAGGCAAAATCAGCCCCCAGCATTTT.

The chain joins TRBV6-1 to TRBJ2-7, with 10 bases matching TRBD1. This CDR3 comprises 15 residues. In germline, CDR1 is MNHNS, CDR2 SASEGT. V was pared by 6 bases and J by 4 bases, with 9 bases of the junction left unmatched. The DNA of the CDR3 is TGTGCCAGCAGGCGTGGGACAGGGGATTTTTACGAGCAGTACTTC. This gives the protein CASRRGTGDFYEQYF.

The gene calls are TRBV11-3 and TRBJ2-1, with D hard to call. Trimming cost V 0 bases and J 5 bases, with 5 bases left between them. Germline lookup yields CDR1 SGHNT and CDR2 YENEEA. This CDR3 has 13 amino acids. CDR3 sequence (DNA): TGTGCCAGCAGCTTAGATCACAACAATGAGCAGTTCTTC. This encodes CASSLDHNNEQFF.

This clonotype was observed a handful of times. The chain has TRBV10-2 and TRBJ2-1; TRBD2 agrees at 11 bases. V was clipped by 8 bases and J by 9 bases; unmatched bases: 12. This CDR3 has 15 amino acids. Germline values: CDR1 WSHSY, CDR2 SAAADI. In DNA form, the CDR3 reads TGCGCCAGCCGCTTCGTAGCGGGAGGGCAAGGTGAGCAGTTCTTC. Amino acid sequence: CASRFVAGGQGEQFF.

The genes are TRBV30 and TRBJ2-2; tentative D call: TRBD2 (5 bases). CDR3 length equals 11 residues. V was clipped by 2 bases and J by 7 bases, with 5 bases between them. CDR1 is GTSNPN and CDR2 is SVGIG in the germline V gene (reference sequence). CDR3 in DNA: TGTGCCTGGAGTCGGGGCGGGGAGCTGTTTTTT. Translating it yields CAWSRGGELFF.

This clonotype was seen many times. The rearrangement uses TRBV12-3 or TRBV12-4 and TRBJ2-1; weak D call: TRBD2 (6 bases). Trimming took off 7 bases at V and 3 bases at J, with 22 bases between the two ends. The CDR3 is made up of 17 amino acids. The CDR3 bases are TGTGCCAGCACCTCCCGGGGAGGATCCGCCATCTACAATGAGCAGTTCTTC. It yields the protein CASTSRGGSAIYNEQFF.

This clonotype was seen a few times. The rearrangement links TRBV12-3 or TRBV12-4 to TRBJ2-2; 10 positions agree with TRBD2. The length of the CDR3 is 17 residues. The V gene end was trimmed by 2 bases and the J gene end by 4 bases; junction bases not matched to a gene: 7. In DNA form, the CDR3 reads TGTGCCAGCAGTTTATCCGGCCTAGCGGGAGTCACCGGGGAGCTGTTTTTT. It encodes CASSLSGLAGVTGELFF.

This clonotype was seen ten or more times. This chain links TRBV5-1 with TRBJ1-1, with D possibly matching TRBD1 (5 bases). V was cut by 4 bases and J by 11 bases, with 18 bases left in between. The CDR3 sequence is 13 residues long. The germline V gene encodes CDR1 SGHRS and CDR2 YFSETQ. As DNA, the CDR3 is TGCGCCAGCAGCGCCGGGACCGGCAGGGAGGCTTTCTTT. This gives the protein CASSAGTGREAFF.

The chain combines TRBV24-1 with TRBJ2-4, with TRBD1 identical over 9 bases. V shed 5 bases, J shed 4 bases, and the junction held 14 bases outside the gene matches. The CDR3 covers 18 residues. Germline values: CDR1 KGHDR, CDR2 SFDVKD. CDR3 coding DNA: TGTGCCACCAGTGGAACCTCTCCGGGACAGGGAGAAAAAAACATTCAGTACTTC. As protein: CATSGTSPGQGEKNIQYF.

CDR3 sequence (DNA): TGTGCCAGCGCCCTCGCAGGGGGGCCGCCCCCACGCGATGAGCAGTTCTTC. Protein product: CASALAGGPPPRDEQFF. The chain has TRBV12-3 or TRBV12-4 and TRBJ2-1; D might be TRBD1 (7 bases). The CDR3 totals 17 residues. V dropped 8 bases and J dropped 8 bases, with 28 bases sitting between them.

The chain joins TRBV5-5 to TRBJ2-1, with unresolved D. In germline, CDR1 is SGHKS, CDR2 YYEKEE (reference sequence). The CDR3 consists of 15 residues. V shed 1 base and J shed 0 bases, with 8 bases lying between them. The chain's CDR3 is CASSLLTSSYNEQFF. DNA for the CDR3: TGTGCCAGCAGCTTGCTTACCTCCTCCTACAATGAGCAGTTCTTC. The entire variable domain, with the rest obtained from reference TRBV5-5 and TRBJ2-1, is as follows: DAGVTQSPTHLIKTRGQQVTLRCSPISGHKSVSWYQQVLGQGPQFIFQYYEKEERGRGNFPDRFSARQFPNYSSELNVNALLLGDSALYLCASSLLTSSYNEQFFGPGTRLTVL.